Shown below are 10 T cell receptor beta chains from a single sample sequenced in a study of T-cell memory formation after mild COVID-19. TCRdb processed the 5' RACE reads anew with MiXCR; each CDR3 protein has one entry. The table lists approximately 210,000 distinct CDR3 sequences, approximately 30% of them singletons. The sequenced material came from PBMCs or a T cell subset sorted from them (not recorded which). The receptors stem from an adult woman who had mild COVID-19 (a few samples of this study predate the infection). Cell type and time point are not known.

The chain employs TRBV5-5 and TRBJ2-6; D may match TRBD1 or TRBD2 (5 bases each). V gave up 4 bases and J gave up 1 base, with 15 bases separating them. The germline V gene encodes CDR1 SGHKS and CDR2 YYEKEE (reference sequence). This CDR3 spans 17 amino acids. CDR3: CASSPWDLGSGANVLTF. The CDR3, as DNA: TGTGCCAGCAGCCCGTGGGACCTCGGTTCTGGGGCCAACGTCCTGACTTTC.

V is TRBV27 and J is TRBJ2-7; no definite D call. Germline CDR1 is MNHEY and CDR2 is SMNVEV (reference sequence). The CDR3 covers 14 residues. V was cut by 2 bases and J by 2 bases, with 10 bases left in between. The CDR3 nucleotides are TGTGCCAGCAGTTTAACGGAGACCCCCTACGAGCAGTACTTC. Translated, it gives CASSLTETPYEQYF.

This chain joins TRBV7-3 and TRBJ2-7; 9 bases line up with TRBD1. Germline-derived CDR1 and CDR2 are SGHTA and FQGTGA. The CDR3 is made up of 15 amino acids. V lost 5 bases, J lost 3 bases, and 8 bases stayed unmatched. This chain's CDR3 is CASSPTGGQDYEQYF. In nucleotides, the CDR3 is TGTGCCAGCAGCCCGACAGGGGGTCAGGACTACGAGCAGTACTTC.

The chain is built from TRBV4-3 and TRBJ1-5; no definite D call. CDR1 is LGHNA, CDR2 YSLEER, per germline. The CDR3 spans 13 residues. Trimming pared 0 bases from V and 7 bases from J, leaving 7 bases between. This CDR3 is CASSQDLRQPQHF. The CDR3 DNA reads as TGCGCCAGCAGCCAAGATCTGAGGCAGCCCCAGCATTTT.

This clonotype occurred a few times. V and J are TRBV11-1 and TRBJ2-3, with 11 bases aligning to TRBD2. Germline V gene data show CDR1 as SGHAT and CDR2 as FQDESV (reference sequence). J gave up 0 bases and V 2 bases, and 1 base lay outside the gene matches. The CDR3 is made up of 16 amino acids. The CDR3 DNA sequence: TGTGCCAGCAGCTTACGACTAGCGGGAAGCACAGATACGCAGTATTTT. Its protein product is CASSLRLAGSTDTQYF.

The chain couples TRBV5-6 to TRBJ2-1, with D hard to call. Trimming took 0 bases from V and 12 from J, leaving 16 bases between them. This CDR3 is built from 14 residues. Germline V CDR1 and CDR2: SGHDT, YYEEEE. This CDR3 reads CASSLDSSYTRQFF. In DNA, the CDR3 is TGTGCCAGCAGCTTGGACTCCTCCTACACAAGGCAGTTCTTC.

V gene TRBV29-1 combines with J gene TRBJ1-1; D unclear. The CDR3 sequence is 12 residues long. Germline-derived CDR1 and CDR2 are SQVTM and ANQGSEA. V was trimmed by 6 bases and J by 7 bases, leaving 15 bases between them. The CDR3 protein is CSVGRGRGEAFF. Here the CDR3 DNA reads TGCAGCGTGGGTAGAGGGAGAGGTGAAGCTTTCTTT.

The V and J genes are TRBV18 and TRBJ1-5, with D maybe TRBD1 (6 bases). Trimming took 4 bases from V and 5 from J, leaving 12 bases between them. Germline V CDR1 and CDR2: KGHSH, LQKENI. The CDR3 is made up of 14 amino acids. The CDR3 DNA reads TGTGCCAGCTCACTCTCGGCAGGGGATCAGCCCCAGCATTTT. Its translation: CASSLSAGDQPQHF.

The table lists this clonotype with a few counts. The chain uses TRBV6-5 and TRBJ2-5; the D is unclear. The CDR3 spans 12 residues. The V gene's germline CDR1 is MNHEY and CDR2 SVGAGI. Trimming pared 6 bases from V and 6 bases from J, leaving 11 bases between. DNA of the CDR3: TGTGCCAGCAGCCCAGAACAGAAGACCCAGTACTTC. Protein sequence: CASSPEQKTQYF.

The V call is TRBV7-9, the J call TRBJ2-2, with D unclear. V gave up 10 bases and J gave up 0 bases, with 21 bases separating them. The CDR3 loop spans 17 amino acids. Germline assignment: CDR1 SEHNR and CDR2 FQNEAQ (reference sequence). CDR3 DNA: TGTGCCACCCCACCGACCCAGGCAACCGCGAACACCGGGGAGCTGTTTTTT. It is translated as CATPPTQATANTGELFF. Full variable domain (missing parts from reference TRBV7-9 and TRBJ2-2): DTGVSQNPRHKITKRGQNVTFRCDPISEHNRLYWYRQTLGQGPEFLTYFQNEAQLEKSRLLSDRFSAERPKGSFSTLEIQRTEQGDSAMYLCATPPTQATANTGELFFGEGSRLTVL.